This T cell receptor beta chain was profiled in a study of blood T cells in healthy people across ages. This CDR3 spans 15 amino acids. Trimming removed 6 bases at V and 6 bases at J, with 19 bases between. In germline, CDR1 is SNHLY, CDR2 FYNNEI. The table lists this clonotype with a few counts. Every donor contributed roughly 10 milliliters of peripheral blood by blood draw. Samples each had at least 5 micrograms of total RNA extracted. Next came a second PCR, run for 7 to 11 cycles, which used a sample-barcoded 5' primer along with a J-beta primer mix. The authors tagged each cDNA molecule using a template-switch adaptor with 12 random nucleotides. TCRdb ran MiXCR on the 5' RACE reads and lists one entry per CDR3 protein. Altogether 1.5 million to 2 million distinct CDR3 sequences are present, around 50% being singletons, with the ten largest covering approximately 2.1%.

The gene calls are TRBV2 and TRBJ2-3, with D possibly being TRBD1 or TRBD2 (6 bases each). The sequence was collected from a woman aged 40-49 years in good health. Sample: blood. The chain's CDR3 is CASRFYGGSPDTQYF. In DNA, the CDR3 is TGTGCCAGCAGATTTTACGGGGGCTCCCCCGATACGCAGTATTTT. Using reference TRBV2 and TRBJ2-3 for the parts outside the CDR3, the full variable domain is EPEVTQTPSHQVTQMGQEVILRCVPISNHLYFYWYRQILGQKVEFLVSFYNNEISEKSEIFDDQFSVERPDGSNFTLKIRSTKLEDSAMYFCASRFYGGSPDTQYFGPGTRLTVL.